The sequence of this T cell receptor beta chain was determined in a study of radiotherapy plus CTLA-4 blockade in lung cancer. This clone was observed a single time. This table comes from immunoSEQ multiplex PCR, and its TCRdb copy is limited to in-frame clones, with some not included. The table shows about 60,000 clones, with approximately 76% occurring only once. The CDR3 contains 17 residues. Trimming stripped 4 bases from V and 3 bases from J, with 17 bases between. CDR1 is SGHDT, CDR2 YYEEEE, per germline. Sequenced material: peripheral blood, taken from a patient treated with radiotherapy plus ipilimumab. The chain is built from TRBV5-6 and TRBJ1-6, with D possibly being TRBD1 (6 bases). The sequence derives from a human donor with non-small cell lung cancer who had a complete response to radiotherapy plus ipilimumab. The CDR3 reads CASSLPPDSIYNSPLHF. The CDR3 nucleotides are TGTGCCAGCAGCCTACCCCCGGACAGTATCTATAATTCACCCCTCCACTTT.